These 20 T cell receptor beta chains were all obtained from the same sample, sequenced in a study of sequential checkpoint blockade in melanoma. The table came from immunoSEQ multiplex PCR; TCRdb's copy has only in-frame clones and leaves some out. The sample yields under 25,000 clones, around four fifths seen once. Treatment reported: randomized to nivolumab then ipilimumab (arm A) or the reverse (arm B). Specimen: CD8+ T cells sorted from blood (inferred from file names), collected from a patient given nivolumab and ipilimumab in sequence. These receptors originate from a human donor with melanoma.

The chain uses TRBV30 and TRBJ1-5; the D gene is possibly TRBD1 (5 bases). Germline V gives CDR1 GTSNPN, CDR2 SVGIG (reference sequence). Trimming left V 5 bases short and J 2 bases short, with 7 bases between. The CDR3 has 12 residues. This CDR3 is CAWGAGNQPQHF. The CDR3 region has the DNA TGTGCCTGGGGGGCGGGCAATCAGCCCCAGCATTTT.

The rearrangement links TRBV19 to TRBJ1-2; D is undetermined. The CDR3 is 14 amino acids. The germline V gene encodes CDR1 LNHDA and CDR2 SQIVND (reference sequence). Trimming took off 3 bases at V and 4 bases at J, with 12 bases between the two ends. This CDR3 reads CASSMSPRSYGYTF. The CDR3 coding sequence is TGTGCCAGTAGTATGTCGCCGAGGTCCTATGGCTACACCTTC.

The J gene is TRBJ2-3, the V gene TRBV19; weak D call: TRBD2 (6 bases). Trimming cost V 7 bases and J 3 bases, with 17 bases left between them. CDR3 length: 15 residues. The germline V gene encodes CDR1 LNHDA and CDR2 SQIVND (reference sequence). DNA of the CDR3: TGTGCCAGTACCCCGGAGGGCTATACGACAGATACGCAGTATTTT. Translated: CASTPEGYTTDTQYF. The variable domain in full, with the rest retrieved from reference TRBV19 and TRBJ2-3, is DGGITQSPKYLFRKEGQNVTLSCEQNLNHDAMYWYRQDPGQGLRLIYYSQIVNDFQKGDIAEGYSVSREKKESFPLTVTSAQKNPTAFYLCASTPEGYTTDTQYFGPGTRLTVL.

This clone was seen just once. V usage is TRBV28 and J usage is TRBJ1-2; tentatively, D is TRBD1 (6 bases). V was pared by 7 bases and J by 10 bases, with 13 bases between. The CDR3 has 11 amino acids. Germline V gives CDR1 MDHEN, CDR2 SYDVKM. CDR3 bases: TGTGCCAGCACCGTGGGGGGGCACTACACCTTC. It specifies CASTVGGHYTF.

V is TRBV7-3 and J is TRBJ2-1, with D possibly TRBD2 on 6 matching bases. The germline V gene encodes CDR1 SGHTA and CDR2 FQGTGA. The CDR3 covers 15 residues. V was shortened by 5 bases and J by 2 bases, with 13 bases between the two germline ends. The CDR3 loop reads CASSPKGGPYNEQFF. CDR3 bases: TGTGCCAGCAGCCCGAAGGGAGGTCCCTACAATGAGCAGTTCTTC.

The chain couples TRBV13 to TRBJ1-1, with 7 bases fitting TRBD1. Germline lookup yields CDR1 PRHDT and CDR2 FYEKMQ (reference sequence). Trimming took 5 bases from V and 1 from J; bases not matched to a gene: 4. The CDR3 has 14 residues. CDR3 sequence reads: CASSHGTENTEAFF. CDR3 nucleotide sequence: TGTGCCAGCAGCCACGGGACAGAGAACACTGAAGCTTTCTTT.

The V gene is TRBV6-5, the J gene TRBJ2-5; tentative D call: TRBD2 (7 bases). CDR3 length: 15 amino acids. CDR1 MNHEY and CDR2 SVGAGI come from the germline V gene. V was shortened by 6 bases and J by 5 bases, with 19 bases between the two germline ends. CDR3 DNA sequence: TGTGCCAGCAGACTAAGTAGGGGGGGGTGGGAGACCCAGTACTTC. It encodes CASRLSRGGWETQYF.

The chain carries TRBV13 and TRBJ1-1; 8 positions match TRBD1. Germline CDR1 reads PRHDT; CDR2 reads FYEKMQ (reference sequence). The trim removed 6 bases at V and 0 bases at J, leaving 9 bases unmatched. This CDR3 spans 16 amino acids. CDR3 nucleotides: TGTGCCAGCAGGGAGACAGGGGTTGGGATGAACACTGAAGCTTTCTTT. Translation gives CASRETGVGMNTEAFF.

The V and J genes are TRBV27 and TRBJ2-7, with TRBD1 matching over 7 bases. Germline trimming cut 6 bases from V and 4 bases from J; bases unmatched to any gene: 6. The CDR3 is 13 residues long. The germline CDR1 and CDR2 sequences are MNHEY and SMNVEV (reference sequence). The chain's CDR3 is CASSLGGTYEQYF. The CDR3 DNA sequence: TGTGCCAGCAGCCTAGGGGGCACTTACGAGCAGTACTTC.

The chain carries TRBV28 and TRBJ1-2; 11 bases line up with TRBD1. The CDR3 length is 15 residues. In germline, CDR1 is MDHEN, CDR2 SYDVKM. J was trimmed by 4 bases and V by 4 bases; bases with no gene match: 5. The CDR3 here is CASSSTGTGGYGYTF. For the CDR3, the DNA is TGTGCCAGCAGTTCTACCGGGACAGGGGGCTATGGCTACACCTTC.

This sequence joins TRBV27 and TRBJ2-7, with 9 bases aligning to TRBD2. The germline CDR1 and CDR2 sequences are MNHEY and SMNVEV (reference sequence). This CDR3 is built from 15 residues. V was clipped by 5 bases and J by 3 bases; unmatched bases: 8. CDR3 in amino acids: CASSRLGGRDYEQYF. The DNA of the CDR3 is TGTGCCAGCAGTCGGCTAGGCGGGAGGGACTACGAGCAGTACTTC.

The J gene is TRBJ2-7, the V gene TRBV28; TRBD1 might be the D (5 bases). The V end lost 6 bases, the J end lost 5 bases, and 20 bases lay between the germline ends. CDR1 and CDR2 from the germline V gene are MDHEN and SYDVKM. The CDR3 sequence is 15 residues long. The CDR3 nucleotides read TGTGCCAGCAGCCCCTTGGGGCAGGGCCTTGACGAGCAGTACTTC. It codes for CASSPLGQGLDEQYF. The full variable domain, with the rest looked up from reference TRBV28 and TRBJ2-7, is DVKVTQSSRYLVKRTGEKVFLECVQDMDHENMFWYRQDPGLGLRLIYFSYDVKMKEKGDIPEGYSVSREKKERFSLILESASTNQTSMYLCASSPLGQGLDEQYFGPGTRLTVT.

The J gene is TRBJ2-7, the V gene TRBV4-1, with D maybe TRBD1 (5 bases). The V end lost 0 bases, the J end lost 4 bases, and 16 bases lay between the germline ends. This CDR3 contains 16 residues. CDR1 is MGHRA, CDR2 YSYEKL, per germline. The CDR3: CASSQEFRQSGYEQYF. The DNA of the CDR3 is TGCGCCAGCAGCCAAGAGTTCAGACAGTCTGGTTACGAGCAGTACTTC.

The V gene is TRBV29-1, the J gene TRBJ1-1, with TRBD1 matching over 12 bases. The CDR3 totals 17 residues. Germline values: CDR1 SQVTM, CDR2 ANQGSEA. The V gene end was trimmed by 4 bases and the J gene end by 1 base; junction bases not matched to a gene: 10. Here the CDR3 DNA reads TGCAGCGTTGCTTACCGGGACAGGGGGCTTGAGAACACTGAAGCTTTCTTT. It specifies CSVAYRDRGLENTEAFF.

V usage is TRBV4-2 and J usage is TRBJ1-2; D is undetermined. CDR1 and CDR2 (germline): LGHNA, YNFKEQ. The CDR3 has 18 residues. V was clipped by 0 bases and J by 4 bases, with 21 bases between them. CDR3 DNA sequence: TGTGCCAGCAGCCAAGATCCGCTAGCAGAGGGTTCGGTCTATGGCTACACCTTC. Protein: CASSQDPLAEGSVYGYTF.

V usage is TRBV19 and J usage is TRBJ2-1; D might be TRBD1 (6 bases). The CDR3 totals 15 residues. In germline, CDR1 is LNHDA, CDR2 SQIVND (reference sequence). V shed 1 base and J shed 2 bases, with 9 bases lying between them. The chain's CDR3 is CASSIGRGAYNEQFF. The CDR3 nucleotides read TGTGCCAGTAGTATAGGCAGGGGCGCCTACAATGAGCAGTTCTTC.

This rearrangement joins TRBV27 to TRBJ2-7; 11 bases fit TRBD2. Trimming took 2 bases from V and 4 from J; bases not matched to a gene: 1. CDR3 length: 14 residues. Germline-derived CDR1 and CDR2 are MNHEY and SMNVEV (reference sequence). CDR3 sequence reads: CASSLTSGSYEQYF. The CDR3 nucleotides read TGTGCCAGCAGTTTAACTAGCGGGAGTTACGAGCAGTACTTC.

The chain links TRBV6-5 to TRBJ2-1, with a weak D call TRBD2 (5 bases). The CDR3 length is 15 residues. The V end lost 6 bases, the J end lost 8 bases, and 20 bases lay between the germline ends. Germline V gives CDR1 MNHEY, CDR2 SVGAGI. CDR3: CASSSDSRLRDEQFF. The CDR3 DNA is TGTGCCAGCAGCTCCGACTCTCGACTACGGGATGAGCAGTTCTTC.

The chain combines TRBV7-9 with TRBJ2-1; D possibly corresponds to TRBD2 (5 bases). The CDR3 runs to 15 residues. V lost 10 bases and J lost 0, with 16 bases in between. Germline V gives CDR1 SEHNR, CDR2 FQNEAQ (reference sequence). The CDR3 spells CANEGAVSSYNEQFF. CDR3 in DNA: TGTGCCAACGAGGGAGCCGTCAGCTCCTACAATGAGCAGTTCTTC.

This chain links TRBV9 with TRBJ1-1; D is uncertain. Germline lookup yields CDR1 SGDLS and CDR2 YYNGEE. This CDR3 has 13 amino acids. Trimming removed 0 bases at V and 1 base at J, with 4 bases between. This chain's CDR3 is CASSVGRNTEAFF. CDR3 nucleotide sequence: TGTGCCAGCAGCGTAGGCAGGAACACTGAAGCTTTCTTT.